The present TCR beta chain was sequenced within a study of beta chain features in type 1 diabetes. As for the study in general: Patients were similar to healthy donors in age and gender (as well as in cell yields). Study-wide results and caveats: For Type 1 diabetes patients, all four CD4+ subsets carried TCRB CDR3s that were moderately but significantly shorter.

The entirety of the isolated RNA underwent reverse transcription, so expressed TCRB transcripts were sequenced. TCRdb keeps only in-frame clones here, not all; method: immunoSEQ multiplex PCR. The repertoire holds fewer than 400,000 clones, with roughly a tenth as singletons. Trimming cost V 2 bases and J 6 bases; bases outside gene matches: 2. CDR3 length: 13 amino acids. Germline assignment: CDR1 SGHRS and CDR2 YFSETQ. In the case of this clone: Antigen specificity is unknown.

Based on CD45RO/CCR7/CD25/CD127/CD95/CD27, CD4+ regulatory, stem cell-like memory, naive and central memory cells were sorted. The sequencing input was central memory CD4+ T cells from blood. This receptor was identified in a man aged 25-45 years with type 1 diabetes. This chain connects TRBV5-1 to TRBJ2-1; 7 nucleotides agree with TRBD2. CDR3 amino acids: CASSLPSGNEQFF. As DNA, the CDR3 is TGCGCCAGCAGCTTACCTAGCGGCAATGAGCAGTTCTTC.